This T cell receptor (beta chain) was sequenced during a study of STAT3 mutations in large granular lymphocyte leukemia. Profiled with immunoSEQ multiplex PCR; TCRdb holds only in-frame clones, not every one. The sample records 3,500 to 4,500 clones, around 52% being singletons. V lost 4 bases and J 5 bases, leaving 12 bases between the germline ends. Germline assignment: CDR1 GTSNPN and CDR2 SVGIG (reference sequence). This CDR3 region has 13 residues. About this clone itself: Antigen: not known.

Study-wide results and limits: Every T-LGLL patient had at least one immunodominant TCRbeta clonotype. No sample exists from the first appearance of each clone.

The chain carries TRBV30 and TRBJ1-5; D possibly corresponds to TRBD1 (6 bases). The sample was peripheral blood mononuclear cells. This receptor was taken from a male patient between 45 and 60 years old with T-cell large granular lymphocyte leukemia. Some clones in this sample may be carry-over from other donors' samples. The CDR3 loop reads CAWTGTFDQPQHF. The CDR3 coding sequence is TGTGCCTGGACGGGGACATTCGATCAGCCCCAGCATTTT.